This TCR beta chain derives from a study of shared clonotypes between healthy human individuals. Produced via immunoSEQ multiplex PCR; TCRdb's table is partial and in-frame only. The sample records about 2.3 million clones, approximately 90% being singletons. CDR3 length equals 14 residues. Germline V lookup: CDR1 MDHEN, CDR2 SYDVKM. Trimming cost V 5 bases and J 10 bases, with 21 bases left between them. This chain joins TRBV28 and TRBJ2-7, with D perhaps TRBD2 (6 bases). This TCR was sampled from a man aged 18 to 30 in good health. Some clones in this sample may be carry-over from other donors' samples. Sample: naive CD4+ T cells from PBMCs. Specified subset: CD45RA+ positively selected. The CDR3 region is CASSMQIKGTAQYF. The DNA of the CDR3 is TGTGCCAGCAGTATGCAAATAAAGGGGACTGCACAGTACTTC.